This TCR beta chain was recovered during a study of T cells after yellow fever vaccination. Study-level background: Those fractions that held only low numbers of cells were prepared using the SMART-Seq v4 Ultra Low Input RNA kit. Findings of the study overall: In FACS-sorted repertoires, abundant clonotypes from the bulk population could appear as contaminants.

TCRdb analysed the 5' RACE reads with MiXCR anew, one entry per CDR3 protein. This table has under 700,000 distinct CDR3 sequences, around 17% appearing once. This clonotype turned up a few times. The antigen is undetermined. Trimming removed 6 bases from V and 0 bases from J; junction bases left unmatched: 7. The CDR3 contains 14 residues. Per germline, CDR1 DFQATT and CDR2 SNEGSKA (reference sequence). The chain uses TRBV20-1 and TRBJ2-7; 8 nucleotides line up with TRBD2. The source of this sequence is a man between 18 and 35 years old who received the YFV17D yellow fever vaccine. Sequenced here: PBMCs, sampled 5 days after the first yellow fever vaccination. In DNA, the CDR3 is TGCAGTGCCCAAAGCGGGGGTTTCTCCTACGAGCAGTACTTC. This encodes CSAQSGGFSYEQYF.